The following is a T cell receptor (beta chain) sequence with its context. This specimen belongs to a study of blood T cell repertoires in COVID-19. The repertoire was sequenced with immunoSEQ multiplex PCR; TCRdb's copy has only in-frame clones and lacks some. The sample includes roughly 250,000 clones, more than 65% of them seen just once. The CDR3 totals 13 residues. After removal of 4 bases from V and 14 bases from J, the junction contained 14 bases not matched to a gene. Germline-derived CDR1 and CDR2 are SGHNT and YYREEE (reference sequence). The TCR originated in a man aged 45 to 65 with active or convalescent COVID-19. The specimen sequenced was peripheral blood. V is TRBV5-4 and J is TRBJ1-1, with TRBD1 matching 7 bases. The CDR3 nucleotides are TGTGCCAGCAGCCAACAGGGGTCGGGCCAGTCGTTCTTT. As protein: CASSQQGSGQSFF.